The rows below give T cell receptor beta chains drawn from one sample of a study of cytomegalovirus exposure and HLA in healthy donors. Here immunoSEQ multiplex PCR was the method, and the copy in TCRdb shows in-frame clones only, minus some. The data contain around 78,000 clones, around 85% of them singletons. Sample: PBMCs. The receptor set was obtained from a woman between 45 and 65 years old in good health and CMV-seronegative. The CDR3 runs from the conserved cysteine through the conserved F or W. D genes are given only for firm matches. Clone size, where shown, is once, few, many, or a class for clones that have expanded.

D gene: TRBD1
V gene: TRBV5-1
J gene: TRBJ2-7
clone size: -
CDR3 protein: CASSRTGAYYEQYF
CDR3 DNA: TGCGCCAGCAGCCGGACAGGGGCCTACTACGAGCAGTACTTC

D gene: TRBD1
V gene: TRBV18
J gene: TRBJ2-2
clone size: -
CDR3 protein: CASSSGQGAGELFF
CDR3 DNA: TGTGCCAGCTCGTCAGGACAGGGCGCCGGGGAGCTGTTTTTT

D gene: -
V gene: TRBV5-1
J gene: TRBJ1-2
clone size: once
CDR3 protein: CASSLVKEGWKHGYTF
CDR3 DNA: TGCGCCAGCAGCTTGGTAAAAGAGGGTTGGAAGCATGGCTACACCTTC

D gene: -
V gene: TRBV6-1
J gene: TRBJ1-1
clone size: -
CDR3 protein: CASSLYNMNTEAFF
CDR3 DNA: TGTGCCAGCAGCTTATACAACATGAACACTGAAGCTTTCTTT

D gene: TRBD2
V gene: TRBV6-4
J gene: TRBJ2-1
clone size: few
CDR3 protein: CASSDSSGAYNEQFF
CDR3 DNA: TGTGCCAGCAGTGACTCGAGCGGGGCCTACAATGAGCAGTTCTTC

D gene: -
V gene: TRBV5-1
J gene: TRBJ2-3
clone size: -
CDR3 protein: CASSFPGGETDTQYF
CDR3 DNA: TGCGCCAGCAGCTTCCCGGGGGGCGAAACAGATACGCAGTATTTT

D gene: TRBD1
V gene: TRBV5-1
J gene: TRBJ2-2
clone size: -
CDR3 protein: CASRPGQTNTGELFF
CDR3 DNA: TGCGCCAGCCGTCCGGGACAGACCAACACCGGGGAGCTGTTTTTT

D gene: TRBD1
V gene: TRBV18
J gene: TRBJ2-1
clone size: -
CDR3 protein: CASSPRWDRDGSEQFF
CDR3 DNA: TGTGCCAGCTCACCACGCTGGGACAGGGATGGCTCTGAGCAGTTCTTC

D gene: -
V gene: TRBV9
J gene: TRBJ1-3
clone size: -
CDR3 protein: CASSVGGGSGNTIYF
CDR3 DNA: TGTGCCAGCAGCGTAGGCGGGGGTTCTGGAAACACCATATATTTT

D gene: TRBD1
V gene: TRBV9
J gene: TRBJ2-7
clone size: -
CDR3 protein: CASSAGQGNYEQYF
CDR3 DNA: TGTGCCAGCAGCGCTGGACAGGGGAACTACGAGCAGTACTTC

D gene: -
V gene: TRBV19
J gene: TRBJ1-2
clone size: -
CDR3 protein: CASSTTGHGYTF
CDR3 DNA: TGTGCCAGTAGTACCACAGGGCATGGCTACACCTTC

D gene: -
V gene: TRBV7-8
J gene: TRBJ1-1
clone size: -
CDR3 protein: CASSLFDRTNTEAFF
CDR3 DNA: TGTGCCAGCAGCTTATTCGACAGGACGAACACTGAAGCTTTCTTT